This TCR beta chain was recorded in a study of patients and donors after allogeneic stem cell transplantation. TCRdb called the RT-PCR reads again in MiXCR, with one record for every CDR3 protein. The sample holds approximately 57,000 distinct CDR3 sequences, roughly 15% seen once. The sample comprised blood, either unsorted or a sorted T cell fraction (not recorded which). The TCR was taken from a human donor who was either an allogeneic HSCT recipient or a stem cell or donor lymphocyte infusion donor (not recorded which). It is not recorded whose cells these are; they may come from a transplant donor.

In DNA form, the CDR3 reads TGTGCCAGCAGCGTACTAGCGGGAGGCGATGAGCAGTTCTTC. It is translated as CASSVLAGGDEQFF. The chain combines TRBV11-2 with TRBJ2-1; TRBD2 matches at 12 bases. The CDR3 contains 14 residues. Looked up from germline, CDR1 is SGHAT and CDR2 is FQNNGV. The V gene end was trimmed by 5 bases and the J gene end by 8 bases; junction bases not matched to a gene: 4.